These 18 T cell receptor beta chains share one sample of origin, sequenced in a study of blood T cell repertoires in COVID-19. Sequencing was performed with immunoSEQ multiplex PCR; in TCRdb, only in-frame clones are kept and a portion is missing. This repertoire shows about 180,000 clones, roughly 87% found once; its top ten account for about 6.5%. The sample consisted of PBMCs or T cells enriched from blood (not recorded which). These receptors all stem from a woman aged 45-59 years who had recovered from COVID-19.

The CDR3 bases are TGTGCCAGCAGGAAGGGGGGGTTAGCCAAAAACATTCAGTACTTC. The encoded protein is CASRKGGLAKNIQYF. The chain recombines TRBV27 with TRBJ2-4, with D possibly being TRBD2 (7 bases). Per germline, CDR1 MNHEY and CDR2 SMNVEV (reference sequence). The CDR3 runs to 15 residues. V was clipped by 6 bases and J by 0 bases, with 12 bases between them.

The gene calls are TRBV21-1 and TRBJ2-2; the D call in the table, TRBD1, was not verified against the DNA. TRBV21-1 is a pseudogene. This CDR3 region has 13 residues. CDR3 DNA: TGTGCCAGAGGACAGGCCGGTACCGGGGAGCTGTTTTTT. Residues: CARGQAGTGELFF.

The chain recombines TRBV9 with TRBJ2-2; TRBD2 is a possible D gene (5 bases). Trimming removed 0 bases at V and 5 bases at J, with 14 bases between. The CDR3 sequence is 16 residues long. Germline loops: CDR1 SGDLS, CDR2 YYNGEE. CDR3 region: CASSVALGERTGELFF. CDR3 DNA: TGTGCCAGCAGCGTAGCTCTCGGGGAGAGGACCGGGGAGCTGTTTTTT.

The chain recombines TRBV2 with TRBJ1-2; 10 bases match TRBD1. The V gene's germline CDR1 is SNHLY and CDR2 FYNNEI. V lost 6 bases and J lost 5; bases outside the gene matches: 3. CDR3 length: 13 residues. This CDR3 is CASRGTGEYGYTF. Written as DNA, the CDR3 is TGTGCCAGCAGGGGGACAGGGGAATATGGCTACACCTTC.

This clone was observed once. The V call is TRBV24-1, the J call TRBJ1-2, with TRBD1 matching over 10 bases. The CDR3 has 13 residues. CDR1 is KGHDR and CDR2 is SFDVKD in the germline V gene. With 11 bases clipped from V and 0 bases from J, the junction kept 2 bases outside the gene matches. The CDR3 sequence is CAIGQGANYGYTF. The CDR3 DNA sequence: TGTGCCATCGGACAGGGGGCTAACTATGGCTACACCTTC.

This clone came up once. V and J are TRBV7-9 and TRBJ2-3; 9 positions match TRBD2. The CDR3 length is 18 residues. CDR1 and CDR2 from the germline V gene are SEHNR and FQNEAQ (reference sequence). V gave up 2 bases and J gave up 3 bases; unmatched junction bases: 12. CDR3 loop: CASSLSGLAGSGTDTQYF. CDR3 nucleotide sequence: TGTGCCAGCAGCTTAAGTGGGCTAGCGGGATCTGGGACAGATACGCAGTATTTT. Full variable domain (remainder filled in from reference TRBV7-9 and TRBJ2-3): DTGVSQNPRHKITKRGQNVTFRCDPISEHNRLYWYRQTLGQGPEFLTYFQNEAQLEKSRLLSDRFSAERPKGSFSTLEIQRTEQGDSAMYLCASSLSGLAGSGTDTQYFGPGTRLTVL.

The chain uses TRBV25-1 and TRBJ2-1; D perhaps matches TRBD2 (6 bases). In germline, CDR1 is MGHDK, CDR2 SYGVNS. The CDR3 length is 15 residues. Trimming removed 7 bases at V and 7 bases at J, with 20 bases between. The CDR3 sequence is CASKEGRGKWNEQFF. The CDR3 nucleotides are TGTGCCAGCAAGGAGGGACGAGGAAAATGGAATGAGCAGTTCTTC.

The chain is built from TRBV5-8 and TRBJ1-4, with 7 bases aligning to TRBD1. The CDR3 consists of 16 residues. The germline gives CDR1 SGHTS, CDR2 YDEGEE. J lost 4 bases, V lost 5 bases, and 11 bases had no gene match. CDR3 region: CASRHAKGAFNEKLFF. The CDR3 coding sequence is TGTGCCAGCAGACACGCGAAGGGGGCTTTTAATGAAAAACTGTTTTTT. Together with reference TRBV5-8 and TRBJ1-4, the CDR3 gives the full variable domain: EAGVTQSPTHLIKTRGQQATLRCSPISGHTSVYWYQQALGLGLQFLLWYDEGEERNRGNFPPRFSGRQFPNYSSELNVNALELEDSALYLCASRHAKGAFNEKLFFGSGTQLSVL.

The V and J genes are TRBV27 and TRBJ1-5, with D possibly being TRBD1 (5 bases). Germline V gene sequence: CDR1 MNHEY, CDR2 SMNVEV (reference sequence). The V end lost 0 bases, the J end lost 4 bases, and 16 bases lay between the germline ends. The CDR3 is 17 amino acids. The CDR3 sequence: CASSLSNPGIRNQPQHF. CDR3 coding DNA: TGTGCCAGCAGTTTATCGAACCCAGGGATCCGAAATCAGCCCCAGCATTTT.

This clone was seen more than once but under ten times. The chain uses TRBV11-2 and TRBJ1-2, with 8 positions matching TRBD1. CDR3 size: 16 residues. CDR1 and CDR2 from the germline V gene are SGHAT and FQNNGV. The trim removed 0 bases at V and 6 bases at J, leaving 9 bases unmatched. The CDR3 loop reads CASSLDHLTGDNGYTF. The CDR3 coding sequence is TGTGCCAGCAGCTTAGACCACCTGACAGGGGATAATGGCTACACCTTC.

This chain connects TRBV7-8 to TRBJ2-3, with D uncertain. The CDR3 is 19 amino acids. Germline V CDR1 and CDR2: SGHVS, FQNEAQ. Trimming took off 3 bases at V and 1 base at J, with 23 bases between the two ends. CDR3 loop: CASSLTHTISLGGTDTQYF. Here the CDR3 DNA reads TGTGCCAGCAGCTTGACCCACACGATCAGCCTGGGCGGCACAGATACGCAGTATTTT.

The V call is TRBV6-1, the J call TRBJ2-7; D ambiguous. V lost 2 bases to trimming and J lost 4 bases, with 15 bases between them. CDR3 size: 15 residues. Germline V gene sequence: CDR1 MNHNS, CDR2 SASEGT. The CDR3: CASSEPGTEEYEQYF. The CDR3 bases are TGTGCCAGCAGTGAACCAGGAACGGAAGAATACGAGCAGTACTTC.

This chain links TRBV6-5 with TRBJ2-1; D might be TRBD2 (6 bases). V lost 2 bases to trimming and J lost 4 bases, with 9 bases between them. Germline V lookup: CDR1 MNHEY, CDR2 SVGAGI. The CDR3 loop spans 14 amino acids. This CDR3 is CASSYPGTYNEQFF. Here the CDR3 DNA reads TGTGCCAGCAGTTACCCAGGGACTTACAATGAGCAGTTCTTC.

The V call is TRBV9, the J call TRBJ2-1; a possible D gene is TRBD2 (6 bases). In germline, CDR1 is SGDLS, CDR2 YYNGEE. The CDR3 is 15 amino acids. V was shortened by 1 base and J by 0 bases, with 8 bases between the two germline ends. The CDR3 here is CASSVLATSYNEQFF. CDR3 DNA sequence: TGTGCCAGCAGCGTACTAGCGACCTCCTACAATGAGCAGTTCTTC. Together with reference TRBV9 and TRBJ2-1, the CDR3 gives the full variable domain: DSGVTQTPKHLITATGQRVTLRCSPRSGDLSVYWYQQSLDQGLQFLIQYYNGEERAKGNILERFSAQQFPDLHSELNLSSLELGDSALYFCASSVLATSYNEQFFGPGTRLTVL.

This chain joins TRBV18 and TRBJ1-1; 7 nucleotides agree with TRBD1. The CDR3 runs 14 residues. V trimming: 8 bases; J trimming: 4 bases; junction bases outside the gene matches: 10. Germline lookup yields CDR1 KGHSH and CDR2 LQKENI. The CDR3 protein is CASPRQGLSTEAFF. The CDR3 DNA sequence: TGTGCCAGCCCTAGACAGGGTTTGAGCACTGAAGCTTTCTTT.

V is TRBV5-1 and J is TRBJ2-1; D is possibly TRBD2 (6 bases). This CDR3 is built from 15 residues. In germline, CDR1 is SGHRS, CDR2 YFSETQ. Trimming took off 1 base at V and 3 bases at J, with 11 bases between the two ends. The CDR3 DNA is TGCGCCAGCAGCTTGTCCAGCGGGCACTACAATGAGCAGTTCTTC. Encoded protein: CASSLSSGHYNEQFF.

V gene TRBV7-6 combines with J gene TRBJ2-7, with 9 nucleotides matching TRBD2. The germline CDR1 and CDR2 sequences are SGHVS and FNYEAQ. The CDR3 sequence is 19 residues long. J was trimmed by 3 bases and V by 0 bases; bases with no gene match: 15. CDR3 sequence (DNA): TGTGCCAGCAGCTTAGCGGATCCTCTCTGGGCGGGAGGGGACTACGAGCAGTACTTC. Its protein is CASSLADPLWAGGDYEQYF.

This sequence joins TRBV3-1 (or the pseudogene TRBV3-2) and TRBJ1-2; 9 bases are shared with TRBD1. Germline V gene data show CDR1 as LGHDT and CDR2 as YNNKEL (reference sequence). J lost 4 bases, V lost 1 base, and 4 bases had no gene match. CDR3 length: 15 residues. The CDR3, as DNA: TGTGCCAGCAGCCAAGGAGGGGACAGGGTCTATGGCTACACCTTC. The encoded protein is CASSQGGDRVYGYTF.